This T cell receptor (beta chain) was sequenced during a study of cytomegalovirus exposure and HLA in healthy donors. The PCR had 60 Vbeta and 13 Jbeta primers. Here immunoSEQ multiplex PCR was the method, and the copy in TCRdb shows in-frame clones only, minus some. The profile shows around 100,000 clones, 74% of them singletons. Note on this clone: No antigen is known for it.

Study findings and constraints: Most TCR sequences showed up rarely, but some public TCRs showed up in many donors. One variant, a missense change in DCLRE1C, was linked in a later analysis to TCR beta V- and J-gene trimming. The study recorded 160 or so TCR beta chains that were cytomegalovirus-associated.

CDR1 is LNHDA and CDR2 is SQIVND in the germline V gene (reference sequence). V lost 3 bases and J lost 3, with 5 bases in between. The CDR3 sequence is 12 residues long. The TCR was taken from a man between 50 and 59 years old in good health and CMV-seropositive. V and J are TRBV19 and TRBJ1-2; D gene uncertain. Specimen: PBMCs. In DNA form, the CDR3 reads TGTGCCAGTAGTATTCGGGACTATGGCTACACCTTC. It encodes CASSIRDYGYTF.